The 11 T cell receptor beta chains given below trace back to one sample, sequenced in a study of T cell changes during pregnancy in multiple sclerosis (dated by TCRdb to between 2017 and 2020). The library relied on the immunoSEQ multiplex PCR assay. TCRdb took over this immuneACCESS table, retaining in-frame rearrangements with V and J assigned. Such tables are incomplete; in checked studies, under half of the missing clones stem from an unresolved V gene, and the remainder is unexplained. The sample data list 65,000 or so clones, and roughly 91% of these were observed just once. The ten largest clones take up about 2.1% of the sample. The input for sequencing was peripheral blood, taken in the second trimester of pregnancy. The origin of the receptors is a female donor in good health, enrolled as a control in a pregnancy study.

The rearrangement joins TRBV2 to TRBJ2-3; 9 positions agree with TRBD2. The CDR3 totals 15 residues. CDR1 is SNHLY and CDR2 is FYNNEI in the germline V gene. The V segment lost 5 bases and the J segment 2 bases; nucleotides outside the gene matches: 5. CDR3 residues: CASSLLAGLTDTQYF. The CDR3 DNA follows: TGTGCCAGCAGTCTTCTAGCGGGACTCACAGATACGCAGTATTTT.

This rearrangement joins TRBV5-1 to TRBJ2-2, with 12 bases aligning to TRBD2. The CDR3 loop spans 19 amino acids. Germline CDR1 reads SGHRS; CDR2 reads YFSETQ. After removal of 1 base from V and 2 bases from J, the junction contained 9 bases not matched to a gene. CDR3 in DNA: TGCGCCAGCAGCTTGAGACTAGCGGGAGCGATAACTAACACCGGGGAGCTGTTTTTT. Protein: CASSLRLAGAITNTGELFF. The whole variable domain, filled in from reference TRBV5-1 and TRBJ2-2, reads KAGVTQTPRYLIKTRGQQVTLSCSPISGHRSVSWYQQTPGQGLQFLFEYFSETQRNKGNFPGRFSGRQFSNSRSEMNVSTLELGDSALYLCASSLRLAGAITNTGELFFGEGSRLTVL.

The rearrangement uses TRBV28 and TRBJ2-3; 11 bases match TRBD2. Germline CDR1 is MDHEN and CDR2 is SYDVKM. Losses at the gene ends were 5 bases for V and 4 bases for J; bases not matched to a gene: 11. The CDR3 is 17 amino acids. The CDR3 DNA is TGTGCCAGCAGTCTGACAACGACTAGCGGGATCCCAGATACGCAGTATTTT. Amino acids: CASSLTTTSGIPDTQYF.

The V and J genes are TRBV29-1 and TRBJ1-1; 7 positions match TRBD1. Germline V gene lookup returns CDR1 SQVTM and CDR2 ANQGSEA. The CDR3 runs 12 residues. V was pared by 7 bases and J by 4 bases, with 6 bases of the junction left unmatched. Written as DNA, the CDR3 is TGCAGCGCTGACAGGGCTGCCACTGAAGCTTTCTTT. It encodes CSADRAATEAFF. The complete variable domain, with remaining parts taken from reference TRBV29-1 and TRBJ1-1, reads SAVISQKPSRDICQRGTSLTIQCQVDSQVTMMFWYRQQPGQSLTLIATANQGSEATYESGFVIDKFPISRPNLTFSTLTVSNMSPEDSSIYLCSADRAATEAFFGQGTRLTVV.

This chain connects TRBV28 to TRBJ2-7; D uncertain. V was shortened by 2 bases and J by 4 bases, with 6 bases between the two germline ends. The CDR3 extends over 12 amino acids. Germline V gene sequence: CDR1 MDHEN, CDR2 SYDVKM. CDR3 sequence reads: CASSLGLYEQYF. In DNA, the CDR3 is TGTGCCAGCAGTTTAGGGCTATACGAGCAGTACTTC.

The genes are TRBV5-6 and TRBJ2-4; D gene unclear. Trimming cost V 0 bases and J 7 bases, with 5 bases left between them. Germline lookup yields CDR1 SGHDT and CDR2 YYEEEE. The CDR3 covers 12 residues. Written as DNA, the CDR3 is TGTGCCAGCAGCTTGGCTACCAACATTCAGTACTTC. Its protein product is CASSLATNIQYF.

The CDR3: CASSLATAIQETQYF. CDR3 DNA sequence: TGCGCCAGCAGCTTGGCGACAGCCATCCAAGAGACCCAGTACTTC. The chain employs TRBV5-1 and TRBJ2-5, with D possibly matching TRBD1 (5 bases). This CDR3 is built from 15 residues. Trimming left V 0 bases short and J 1 base short, with 10 bases between. Germline V CDR1 and CDR2: SGHRS, YFSETQ.

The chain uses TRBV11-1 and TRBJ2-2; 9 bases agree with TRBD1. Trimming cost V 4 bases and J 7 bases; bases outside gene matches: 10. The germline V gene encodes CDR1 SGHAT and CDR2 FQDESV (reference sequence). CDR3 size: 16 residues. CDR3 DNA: TGTGCCAGCAGCTCAGGGGGGACAGGGTTTGTCGGGGAGCTGTTTTTT. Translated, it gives CASSSGGTGFVGELFF.

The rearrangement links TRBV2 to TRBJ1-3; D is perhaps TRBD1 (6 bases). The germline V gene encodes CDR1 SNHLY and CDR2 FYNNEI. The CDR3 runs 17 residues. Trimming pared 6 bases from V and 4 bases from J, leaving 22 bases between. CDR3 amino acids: CASSPGGRQARGNTIYF. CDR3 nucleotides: TGTGCCAGCAGCCCTGGGGGAAGACAGGCAAGAGGAAACACCATATATTTT.

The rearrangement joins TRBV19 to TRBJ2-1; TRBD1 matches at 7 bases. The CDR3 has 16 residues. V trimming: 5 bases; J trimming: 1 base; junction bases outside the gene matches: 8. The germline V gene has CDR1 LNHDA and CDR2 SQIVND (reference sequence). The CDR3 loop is CASSSRDSQSYNEQFF. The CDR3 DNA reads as TGTGCCAGTAGTTCTCGGGACAGCCAGTCCTACAATGAGCAGTTCTTC.

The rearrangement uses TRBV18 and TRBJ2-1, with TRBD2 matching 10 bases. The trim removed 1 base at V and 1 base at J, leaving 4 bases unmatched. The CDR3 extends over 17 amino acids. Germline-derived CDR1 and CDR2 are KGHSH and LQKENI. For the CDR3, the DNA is TGTGCCAGCTCACCACTCCCTAGCGGGGGTTCCTACAATGAGCAGTTCTTC. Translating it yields CASSPLPSGGSYNEQFF.